The 25 T cell receptor beta chains in this list originate from one sample, sequenced in a study of T cell responses to AZD1222 COVID-19 vaccine. Repertoires were generated with immunoSEQ multiplex PCR, while TCRdb's copy carries only in-frame clones and drops some. Of about 120,000 clones in the sample, about 90% were seen once. Sequencing was performed on peripheral blood, taken on day 0 of AZD1222 vaccination. The receptors derive from an adult in good health.

This chain links TRBV24-1 with TRBJ2-3, with D possibly TRBD2 on 7 matching bases. Per the germline V gene, CDR1 is KGHDR and CDR2 is SFDVKD. The length of the CDR3 is 15 residues. V gave up 5 bases and J gave up 4 bases, with 15 bases separating them. The CDR3 DNA is TGTGCCACCAGTGCCGGGGGGCGCGGTCCAGATACGCAGTATTTT. As protein: CATSAGGRGPDTQYF.

This clone was seen just once. The gene calls are TRBV7-9 and TRBJ1-1, with no clear D. The CDR3 extends over 12 amino acids. With 3 bases removed from V and 9 bases from J, the gap between germline ends came to 11 bases. Germline V gives CDR1 SEHNR, CDR2 FQNEAQ (reference sequence). CDR3 in DNA: TGTGCCAGCAGCTTGGGAAGGGAGAAAGCTTTCTTT. Translating gives CASSLGREKAFF.

This clone came up once. The V gene is TRBV4-1, the J gene TRBJ1-6; 8 nucleotides line up with TRBD1. The germline gives CDR1 MGHRA, CDR2 YSYEKL. The V gene end was trimmed by 2 bases and the J gene end by 7 bases; junction bases not matched to a gene: 16. The CDR3 covers 19 residues. The CDR3 DNA reads as TGCGCCAGCAGCCAAACGGAAGTTTACAGGGGGGGTAGGAATTCACCCCTCCACTTT. This gives the protein CASSQTEVYRGGRNSPLHF.

The rearrangement links TRBV5-5 to TRBJ1-3; D not certain. Germline V gene lookup returns CDR1 SGHKS and CDR2 YYEKEE (reference sequence). This CDR3 has 14 residues. Trimming left V 4 bases short and J 1 base short, with 9 bases between. The CDR3 protein is CASSQLYSGNTIYF. CDR3 DNA sequence: TGTGCCAGCAGCCAACTTTATTCTGGAAACACCATATATTTT.

The chain combines TRBV3-1 (or the pseudogene TRBV3-2) with TRBJ1-6; D unresolved. From germline, CDR1 is LGHDT and CDR2 YNNKEL (reference sequence). The CDR3 has 17 residues. V was clipped by 0 bases and J by 0 bases, with 9 bases between them. The CDR3 coding sequence is TGTGCCAGCAGCCAAGATCAAAGGGTCTCCTATAATTCACCCCTCCACTTT. It specifies CASSQDQRVSYNSPLHF.

The CDR3 DNA reads as TGTGCCAGCAGCCAAGCCGGGCGACAAGAGACCCAGTACTTC. Translated, it gives CASSQAGRQETQYF. This chain links TRBV4-2 with TRBJ2-5; no firm D call. The CDR3 consists of 14 residues. Trimming pared 1 base from V and 2 bases from J, leaving 8 bases between. Germline V CDR1 and CDR2: LGHNA, YNFKEQ.

This clone was found once. The J gene is TRBJ1-4, the V gene TRBV7-9; 7 positions agree with TRBD1. CDR3 length: 15 amino acids. From germline, CDR1 is SEHNR and CDR2 FQNEAQ (reference sequence). The V segment lost 1 base and the J segment 7 bases; nucleotides outside the gene matches: 6. CDR3 sequence: CASSLVGGGSEKLFF. The CDR3 bases are TGTGCCAGCAGCTTAGTAGGAGGGGGCTCTGAAAAACTGTTTTTT.

Here the CDR3 reads CASSLWDRGETQYF. The CDR3 DNA sequence: TGTGCCAGCAGTTTATGGGACAGGGGAGAGACCCAGTACTTC. V gene TRBV28 combines with J gene TRBJ2-5; the match to TRBD1 covers 9 bases. The CDR3 is 14 residues long. The germline gives CDR1 MDHEN, CDR2 SYDVKM. J was trimmed by 4 bases and V by 0 bases; bases with no gene match: 0. The variable domain in full, with the rest retrieved from reference TRBV28 and TRBJ2-5, is DVKVTQSSRYLVKRTGEKVFLECVQDMDHENMFWYRQDPGLGLRLIYFSYDVKMKEKGDIPEGYSVSREKKERFSLILESASTNQTSMYLCASSLWDRGETQYFGPGTRLLVL.

J is TRBJ2-1 and V is TRBV29-1; the D call may be TRBD1 or TRBD2 (6 bases each). The CDR3 totals 16 residues. The V and J ends lost 4 bases and 1 base respectively, with 17 bases between them. Per the germline V gene, CDR1 is SQVTM and CDR2 is ANQGSEA. Here the CDR3 reads CSVVSTRTVSYNEQFF. The CDR3 DNA follows: TGCAGCGTTGTCTCGACTAGGACAGTTTCCTACAATGAGCAGTTCTTC.

This sequence joins TRBV29-1 and TRBJ2-5, with 9 positions matching TRBD2. The CDR3 has 15 residues. V lost 5 bases to trimming and J lost 2 bases; unmatched junction nucleotides: 9. Looked up from germline, CDR1 is SQVTM and CDR2 is ANQGSEA. CDR3 nucleotides: TGCAGCGTTTGGGGGGGACTAGCATATCAAGAGACCCAGTACTTC. Encoded protein: CSVWGGLAYQETQYF. Full variable domain (missing parts from reference TRBV29-1 and TRBJ2-5): SAVISQKPSRDICQRGTSLTIQCQVDSQVTMMFWYRQQPGQSLTLIATANQGSEATYESGFVIDKFPISRPNLTFSTLTVSNMSPEDSSIYLCSVWGGLAYQETQYFGPGTRLLVL.

The chain uses TRBV4-2 and TRBJ1-3; D remains ambiguous. The CDR3 totals 17 residues. V lost 0 bases and J lost 3, with 15 bases in between. Germline V CDR1 and CDR2: LGHNA, YNFKEQ. The chain's CDR3 is CASSQELSTLHGNTIYF. The CDR3 region has the DNA TGTGCCAGCAGCCAAGAACTAAGCACTTTACATGGAAACACCATATATTTT.

This rearrangement joins TRBV28 to TRBJ1-5; no reliable D call. V was trimmed by 1 base and J by 0 bases, leaving 10 bases between them. The V gene's germline CDR1 is MDHEN and CDR2 SYDVKM. The CDR3 has 16 amino acids. The CDR3 reads CASSLYAHYSNQPQHF. Here the CDR3 DNA reads TGTGCCAGCAGTTTATACGCGCACTATAGCAATCAGCCCCAGCATTTT.

The J gene is TRBJ2-7, the V gene TRBV5-1, with 9 nucleotides matching TRBD1. This CDR3 comprises 13 residues. The junction had 5 bases not matched to a gene; V was cut back by 6 bases and J by 4 bases. Germline CDR1 and CDR2: SGHRS and YFSETQ. The CDR3: CASKRDREYEQYF. As DNA, the CDR3 is TGCGCCAGCAAACGGGACAGGGAGTACGAGCAGTACTTC.

The genes are TRBV5-1 and TRBJ1-4; D gene unclear. CDR3 length: 15 residues. Trimming took 0 bases from V and 0 from J, leaving 6 bases between them. Germline V gene data show CDR1 as SGHRS and CDR2 as YFSETQ. Written as DNA, the CDR3 is TGCGCCAGCAGCTTGGGGCAAGCAACTAATGAAAAACTGTTTTTT. Its protein is CASSLGQATNEKLFF.

The gene calls are TRBV10-1 and TRBJ2-3; 13 nucleotides match TRBD2. V was clipped by 7 bases and J by 2 bases; unmatched bases: 6. The CDR3 extends over 16 amino acids. The germline V gene has CDR1 WNHNN and CDR2 SYGVQD (reference sequence). The CDR3 loop reads CASIRTSGSFTDTQYF. Here the CDR3 DNA reads TGCGCCAGCATAAGGACTAGCGGGAGTTTCACAGATACGCAGTATTTT.

This chain uses TRBV6-5 with TRBJ1-5, with D perhaps matching TRBD1 (5 bases). The CDR3 length is 14 residues. CDR1 and CDR2 from the germline V gene are MNHEY and SVGAGI. V lost 7 bases and J 4 bases, leaving 14 bases between the germline ends. The CDR3 DNA reads TGTGCCAGCAAGATGACAGCGGAAAATCAGCCCCAGCATTTT. Translation: CASKMTAENQPQHF.

The chain is built from TRBV2 and TRBJ2-7; D unclear. Germline V gene lookup returns CDR1 SNHLY and CDR2 FYNNEI. This CDR3 is built from 11 residues. V gave up 4 bases and J gave up 4 bases, with 5 bases separating them. The CDR3 loop is CASSVGYEQYF. In DNA form, the CDR3 reads TGTGCCAGCAGTGTGGGGTACGAGCAGTACTTC.

The chain joins TRBV19 to TRBJ1-5; 11 bases fit TRBD1. Losses at the gene ends were 6 bases for V and 6 bases for J; bases not matched to a gene: 7. The germline V gene has CDR1 LNHDA and CDR2 SQIVND (reference sequence). This CDR3 has 15 residues. This chain's CDR3 is CASSSPGQGGQPQHF. The CDR3 DNA sequence: TGTGCCAGTAGCTCCCCGGGACAGGGGGGTCAGCCCCAGCATTTT.

V and J are TRBV19 and TRBJ1-4; D is perhaps TRBD1 (6 bases). V shed 8 bases and J shed 5 bases, with 15 bases lying between them. Germline V gene data show CDR1 as LNHDA and CDR2 as SQIVND (reference sequence). CDR3 length equals 14 residues. CDR3 sequence (DNA): TGTGCCAGTTTACCGGGACAAAGGAATGAAAAACTGTTTTTT. Amino acids: CASLPGQRNEKLFF.

The chain employs TRBV30 and TRBJ1-2, with 10 bases fitting TRBD1. The V gene end was trimmed by 3 bases and the J gene end by 5 bases; junction bases not matched to a gene: 15. The V gene's germline CDR1 is GTSNPN and CDR2 SVGIG (reference sequence). The CDR3 loop spans 17 amino acids. CDR3 nucleotide sequence: TGTGCCTGGAGGCCATTGGGACAGGGGCCCCTTCGGTATGGCTACACCTTC. This encodes CAWRPLGQGPLRYGYTF.

The V gene is TRBV7-9, the J gene TRBJ2-7; no firm D call. Germline assignment: CDR1 SEHNR and CDR2 FQNEAQ (reference sequence). The length of the CDR3 is 15 residues. With 3 bases removed from V and 5 bases from J, the gap between germline ends came to 17 bases. The CDR3 nucleotides read TGTGCCAGCAGCTTTTCTCCCTTACGAGTGGACGAGCAGTACTTC. Amino acids: CASSFSPLRVDEQYF.

The chain recombines TRBV28 with TRBJ2-7, with 8 bases identical to TRBD1. CDR3 length equals 14 residues. V was clipped by 7 bases and J by 2 bases; unmatched bases: 7. Germline V CDR1 and CDR2: MDHEN, SYDVKM. CDR3 region: CASTGTGIAYEQYF. For the CDR3, the DNA is TGTGCCAGCACCGGGACAGGTATCGCCTACGAGCAGTACTTC.

The chain recombines TRBV18 with TRBJ2-5; D is undetermined. In germline, CDR1 is KGHSH, CDR2 LQKENI. The V end lost 2 bases, the J end lost 5 bases, and 6 bases lay between the germline ends. The CDR3 contains 12 residues. The CDR3 loop is CASSPRMETQYF. The CDR3 nucleotides are TGTGCCAGCTCACCAAGGATGGAGACCCAGTACTTC.

The chain combines TRBV20-1 with TRBJ1-2, with D unclear. This CDR3 is built from 11 residues. The germline V gene has CDR1 DFQATT and CDR2 SNEGSKA (reference sequence). The germline V and J ends were trimmed by 3 bases and 4 bases, with 6 bases remaining between them. CDR3 residues: CSASQGYGYTF. The CDR3 DNA follows: TGCAGTGCTAGTCAAGGCTATGGCTACACCTTC.

The rearrangement uses TRBV3-1 (or the pseudogene TRBV3-2) and TRBJ1-6, with D uncertain. Trimming took off 2 bases at V and 2 bases at J, with 10 bases between the two ends. This CDR3 comprises 16 residues. Germline V gives CDR1 LGHDT, CDR2 YNNKEL (reference sequence). The CDR3 nucleotides are TGTGCCAGCAGCCAAAGCCCCCACACCTATAATTCACCCCTCCACTTT. The encoded protein is CASSQSPHTYNSPLHF.